The 18 T cell receptor beta chains listed next were all sequenced from one sample in a study of blood T cell repertoires in COVID-19. Sequencing was performed with immunoSEQ multiplex PCR; in TCRdb, only in-frame clones are kept and a portion is missing. In the table there are roughly 57,000 clones, 85% to 95% of which are singletons. Source material: peripheral blood. These receptors all come from a human donor in a cohort sampled during active COVID-19.

The chain combines TRBV6-5 with TRBJ1-3; a possible D gene is TRBD1 (5 bases). This CDR3 comprises 15 residues. Germline V lookup: CDR1 MNHEY, CDR2 SVGAGI. Trimming stripped 5 bases from V and 0 bases from J, with 11 bases between. CDR3 DNA: TGTGCCAGCAGTCAGACAGCCTACTCTGGAAACACCATATATTTT. Its protein is CASSQTAYSGNTIYF.

The chain employs TRBV6-5 and TRBJ1-1; D is unclear. The CDR3 sequence is 12 residues long. V was clipped by 6 bases and J by 3 bases, with 8 bases between them. Germline lookup yields CDR1 MNHEY and CDR2 SVGAGI. The CDR3 DNA sequence: TGTGCCAGCAGGTTGAGAGACACTGAAGCTTTCTTT. Residues: CASRLRDTEAFF.

The rearrangement uses TRBV2 and TRBJ2-5, with 8 nucleotides matching TRBD1. The V gene's germline CDR1 is SNHLY and CDR2 FYNNEI. Unmatched junction bases numbered 6, after V lost 5 bases and J lost 4 bases. This CDR3 is built from 14 residues. CDR3 region: CASSQQGGRETQYF. Here the CDR3 DNA reads TGTGCCAGCAGTCAACAGGGGGGTCGAGAGACCCAGTACTTC.

The rearrangement joins TRBV7-9 to TRBJ1-3, with D maybe TRBD1 (5 bases). This CDR3 contains 18 residues. Germline CDR1 is SEHNR and CDR2 is FQNEAQ (reference sequence). V was shortened by 5 bases and J by 0 bases, with 20 bases between the two germline ends. CDR3 protein: CASSERGSLFYSGNTIYF. The CDR3 region has the DNA TGTGCCAGCAGCGAAAGGGGATCCCTCTTTTACTCTGGAAACACCATATATTTT.

The rearrangement uses TRBV7-2 and TRBJ2-2; D is perhaps TRBD2 (5 bases). CDR3 length: 16 amino acids. The germline V and J ends were trimmed by 1 base and 1 base, with 10 bases remaining between them. Germline CDR1 is SGHTA and CDR2 is FQGNSA. The chain's CDR3 is CASSLGRGMNTGELFF. The CDR3 DNA is TGTGCCAGCAGCTTAGGCCGAGGGATGAACACCGGGGAGCTGTTTTTT. The complete variable domain, with remaining parts taken from reference TRBV7-2 and TRBJ2-2, reads GAGVSQSPSNKVTEKGKDVELRCDPISGHTALYWYRQSLGQGLEFLIYFQGNSAPDKSGLPSDRFSAERTGGSVSTLTIQRTQQEDSAVYLCASSLGRGMNTGELFFGEGSRLTVL.

The chain is built from TRBV18 and TRBJ2-1, with 8 bases aligning to TRBD1. CDR1 and CDR2 (germline): KGHSH, LQKENI. The CDR3 extends over 16 amino acids. V was pared by 4 bases and J by 5 bases, with 10 bases of the junction left unmatched. DNA for the CDR3: TGTGCCAGCTCACTGAATCGGGACAGGTGGGACAATGAGCAGTTCTTC. Translating gives CASSLNRDRWDNEQFF.

This clone was detected only a few times. Other DNA variants within this sample encode the same CDR3. The genes are TRBV30 and TRBJ1-5, with D maybe TRBD1 (6 bases). V was cut by 2 bases and J by 2 bases, with 10 bases left in between. Germline assignment: CDR1 GTSNPN and CDR2 SVGIG (reference sequence). CDR3 length: 14 residues. CDR3 amino acids: CAWSQQGGNQPQHF. CDR3 DNA: TGTGCCTGGAGTCAACAGGGCGGCAATCAGCCCCAGCATTTT.

This clone was seen only a few times. CDR3 DNA sequence: TGTGCCAGCAGCCCAGGGGGTGTGGACGAGCAGTACTTC. Amino acid sequence: CASSPGGVDEQYF. The gene calls are TRBV7-9 and TRBJ2-7; 7 nucleotides match TRBD1. CDR1 is SEHNR and CDR2 is FQNEAQ in the germline V gene (reference sequence). V dropped 5 bases and J dropped 5; count of bases not matched to a gene: 6. This CDR3 spans 13 amino acids.

The J gene is TRBJ1-5, the V gene TRBV7-2; D might be TRBD1 (5 bases). This CDR3 is 15 amino acids long. Trimming shortened V by 1 base and J by 7 bases, and 14 bases separated the two germline ends. The germline V gene encodes CDR1 SGHTA and CDR2 FQGNSA. The DNA for the CDR3 is TGTGCCAGCAGCTTAGTAGTCACCACAGGCCAGCCCCAGCATTTT. This translates into CASSLVVTTGQPQHF.

The chain employs TRBV2 and TRBJ2-1; 12 nucleotides match TRBD2. This CDR3 has 17 residues. Trimming at V came to 3 bases and at J to 3 bases, leaving 6 bases not matched to a gene. Germline V gives CDR1 SNHLY, CDR2 FYNNEI. The CDR3 region has the DNA TGTGCCAGCAGTGATCTAGCGGGGGGGCCGTACTACAATGAGCAGTTCTTC. Its translation is CASSDLAGGPYYNEQFF. Variable domain in full (rest from reference TRBV2 and TRBJ2-1): EPEVTQTPSHQVTQMGQEVILRCVPISNHLYFYWYRQILGQKVEFLVSFYNNEISEKSEIFDDQFSVERPDGSNFTLKIRSTKLEDSAMYFCASSDLAGGPYYNEQFFGPGTRLTVL.

This rearrangement joins TRBV11-2 to TRBJ1-6; D call uncertain. The CDR3 totals 15 residues. V was clipped by 0 bases and J by 4 bases, with 7 bases between them. From germline, CDR1 is SGHAT and CDR2 FQNNGV. The DNA of the CDR3 is TGTGCCAGCAGCTTAGAGTACGGTTATAATTCACCCCTCCACTTT. Residues: CASSLEYGYNSPLHF.

V gene TRBV12-5 combines with J gene TRBJ2-3; D unresolved. CDR3 length: 11 residues. Trimming stripped 6 bases from V and 5 bases from J, with 6 bases between. Germline V gene data show CDR1 as LGHNT and CDR2 as FRNRAP. The CDR3 reads CASGEQDTQYF. The DNA for the CDR3 is TGTGCTAGTGGCGAACAAGATACGCAGTATTTT.

The chain uses TRBV4-3 and TRBJ2-1; a possible D gene is TRBD1 (5 bases). CDR1 LGHNA and CDR2 YSLEER come from the germline V gene. V was pared by 1 base and J by 8 bases, with 12 bases between. This CDR3 is 14 amino acids long. DNA for the CDR3: TGCGCCAGCAGCCAAGCCGAAGGGGTTCATGAGCAGTTCTTC. Translating gives CASSQAEGVHEQFF.

The V gene is TRBV29-1, the J gene TRBJ2-1; D remains unclear. With 1 base removed from V and 3 bases from J, the gap between germline ends came to 4 bases. This CDR3 has 12 amino acids. Germline loops: CDR1 SQVTM, CDR2 ANQGSEA. CDR3 amino acids: CSVEVIYNEQFF. DNA of the CDR3: TGCAGCGTTGAAGTAATCTACAATGAGCAGTTCTTC.

CDR3 sequence (DNA): TGTGCCAGCAGTGAGACAGGGGCAGATACGCAGTATTTT. Protein sequence: CASSETGADTQYF. The rearrangement uses TRBV6-2 or TRBV6-3 and TRBJ2-3; 8 positions agree with TRBD1. Germline V lookup: CDR1 MNHEY, CDR2 SVGEGT. Trimming at V came to 5 bases and at J to 4 bases, leaving 2 bases not matched to a gene. CDR3 size: 13 residues.

This chain links TRBV2 with TRBJ1-2; TRBD1 matches at 7 bases. In germline, CDR1 is SNHLY, CDR2 FYNNEI. The CDR3 totals 16 residues. V dropped 0 bases and J dropped 4; count of bases not matched to a gene: 8. CDR3 nucleotide sequence: TGTGCCAGCAGTGAAGCGCAGGGGGACCCGACCTATGGCTACACCTTC. This codes for CASSEAQGDPTYGYTF.

The chain has TRBV6-5 and TRBJ1-6; TRBD1 matches 7 bases. The V segment lost 6 bases and the J segment 9 bases; nucleotides outside the gene matches: 8. Germline V lookup: CDR1 MNHEY, CDR2 SVGAGI. The CDR3 is 14 amino acids. CDR3 coding DNA: TGTGCCAGCAGCCCCACAGGGGAGAGTTCACCCCTCCACTTT. Its translation: CASSPTGESSPLHF.

This clone was recorded once. This rearrangement joins TRBV5-5 to TRBJ1-3; D unresolved. The CDR3 sequence is 14 residues long. V lost 3 bases and J lost 5, with 12 bases in between. The germline CDR1 and CDR2 sequences are SGHKS and YYEKEE (reference sequence). CDR3 bases: TGTGCCAGCAGCTCTCACGGGGATCGAAACACCATATATTTT. Its protein is CASSSHGDRNTIYF.